This T cell receptor (beta chain) derives from a study of T cells expressing NK-cell markers. Turning to the study itself: According to the study, TCR beta repertoires originated from sorted CD3+CD56+NKG2C+, CD3+CD56+NKG2C- and CD3+CD56-NKG2C+ T cells. Among the eight sequenced donors, seven tested HCMV-seropositive and one tested seronegative.

The TCR beta cDNA came from 5'RACE template switching with UMIs. TCRdb re-called the 5' RACE reads, yielding one record per CDR3 amino acid sequence without DNA. Listed are 500,000 or so distinct CDR3 sequences; 3% to 4.5% falls within the top ten. Material for sequencing was blood T cells: a sorted CD56 or NKG2C T cell subset, CD4+ or CD8+ T cells, or bulk PBMC T cells (not recorded which). The receptor was derived from a man aged 18 to 29 in good health.

The chain's CDR3 is CASRMRDGELFF. The chain is built from TRBV3-1 and TRBJ2-2; TCRdb reports TRBD2, a call that lacks DNA to check it against. CDR3 length equals 12 residues. Germline V gene lookup returns CDR1 LGHDT and CDR2 YNNKEL (reference sequence).